This T cell receptor beta chain was captured in a study of cytomegalovirus exposure and HLA in healthy donors. 60 Vbeta and 13 Jbeta primers were used in PCR. Sequencing used immunoSEQ multiplex PCR; TCRdb keeps in-frame clones, though not all of them. The table records approximately 220,000 clones, around 80% of them present only once. Germline V gene lookup returns CDR1 SGHDT and CDR2 YYEEEE. CDR3 length: 18 amino acids. V lost 4 bases, J lost 0 bases, and 19 bases lay in between. The clonotype originates from a man aged 18 to 29 in good health and CMV-seronegative. This chain connects TRBV5-6 to TRBJ2-2; a possible D gene is TRBD1 (6 bases). Sample: PBMCs. This CDR3 is CASSGVGWGRSNTGELFF. DNA for the CDR3: TGTGCCAGCAGCGGGGTGGGTTGGGGGCGATCGAACACCGGGGAGCTGTTTTTT.